What follows are 20 T cell receptor beta chains derived from one specimen sequenced in a study of cytomegalovirus exposure and HLA in healthy donors. PCR used 60 Vbeta primers and 13 Jbeta primers. Repertoires were generated with immunoSEQ multiplex PCR, while TCRdb's copy carries only in-frame clones and drops some. The sample has over 200,000 clones; more than 75% are singletons. Input material: PBMCs. The receptors shown here come from a human donor in good health.

This chain links TRBV27 with TRBJ2-7; 13 bases are a match to TRBD2. V lost 5 bases, J lost 4 bases, and 5 bases stayed unmatched. The CDR3 consists of 15 residues. From germline, CDR1 is MNHEY and CDR2 SMNVEV (reference sequence). The CDR3 sequence is CASSQGTSGIYEQYF. The CDR3, as DNA: TGTGCCAGCAGTCAAGGGACTAGCGGGATTTACGAGCAGTACTTC.

The CDR3 loop is CASSITGGGGYTF. The DNA for the CDR3 is TGTGCCAGTAGTATAACAGGGGGAGGTGGCTACACCTTC. This sequence joins TRBV19 and TRBJ1-2; TRBD1 agrees at 8 bases. Trimming cost V 2 bases and J 7 bases; bases outside gene matches: 3. The CDR3 sequence is 13 residues long. Germline CDR1 reads LNHDA; CDR2 reads SQIVND (reference sequence).

The chain uses TRBV5-1 and TRBJ2-7; D not certain. The V gene's germline CDR1 is SGHRS and CDR2 YFSETQ. The ends were cut back, 3 bases at V and 3 bases at J, with 7 bases in the middle. This CDR3 comprises 12 residues. In nucleotides, the CDR3 is TGCGCCAGCAGCTCAGACAACTACGAGCAGTACTTC. It translates to CASSSDNYEQYF.

This chain links TRBV28 with TRBJ1-5, with TRBD1 matching 7 bases. Trimming took 0 bases from V and 2 from J; bases not matched to a gene: 4. This CDR3 has 16 residues. Germline-derived CDR1 and CDR2 are MDHEN and SYDVKM. The CDR3 reads CASSLWGQTRNQPQHF. In DNA form, the CDR3 reads TGTGCCAGCAGTTTATGGGGACAGACCCGCAATCAGCCCCAGCATTTT.

This sequence joins TRBV15 and TRBJ2-3, with D perhaps matching TRBD2 (5 bases). V shed 0 bases and J shed 1 base, with 8 bases lying between them. The CDR3 totals 15 residues. CDR1 and CDR2 from the germline V gene are LNHNV and YYDKDF (reference sequence). CDR3 sequence reads: CATSRDGEGTDTQYF. DNA for the CDR3: TGTGCCACCAGCAGAGACGGGGAAGGCACAGATACGCAGTATTTT.

V is TRBV19 and J is TRBJ1-2, with 11 bases lining up with TRBD1. Germline V gene lookup returns CDR1 LNHDA and CDR2 SQIVND (reference sequence). The J segment lost 7 bases and the V segment lost 7 bases, leaving 8 bases of the junction unmatched. This CDR3 spans 14 amino acids. The DNA of the CDR3 is TGTGCCAGTACCCCCGGACAGGGGGCGCGTGGCTACACCTTC. This gives the protein CASTPGQGARGYTF.

The chain combines TRBV30 with TRBJ2-7, with TRBD2 matching over 8 bases. The length of the CDR3 is 14 residues. CDR1 is GTSNPN, CDR2 SVGIG, per germline (reference sequence). Trimming removed 0 bases from V and 1 base from J; junction bases left unmatched: 2. This CDR3 reads CAWSVASGSYEQYF. For the CDR3, the DNA is TGTGCCTGGAGTGTAGCTAGCGGGTCCTACGAGCAGTACTTC.

This chain joins TRBV7-9 and TRBJ2-3, with a weak D call TRBD2 (6 bases). The CDR3 runs 18 residues. V was clipped by 4 bases and J by 0 bases, with 20 bases between them. Per the germline V gene, CDR1 is SEHNR and CDR2 is FQNEAQ (reference sequence). In DNA form, the CDR3 reads TGTGCCAGCAGCTCTAGTGGGGTTAGCGGAGCTAGCACAGATACGCAGTATTTT. Its translation is CASSSSGVSGASTDTQYF.

The chain uses TRBV29-1 and TRBJ2-7, with D perhaps TRBD1 (6 bases). Trimming removed 7 bases at V and 2 bases at J, with 12 bases between. The CDR3 consists of 12 residues. Germline assignment: CDR1 SQVTM and CDR2 ANQGSEA. CDR3 region: CSAKGQTYEQYF. Here the CDR3 DNA reads TGCAGCGCTAAAGGACAGACCTACGAGCAGTACTTC.

CDR3 region: CASSPLTGARAFF. CDR3 in DNA: TGTGCCAGCAGTCCCCTGACAGGGGCAAGAGCTTTCTTT. The chain uses TRBV28 and TRBJ1-1; the match to TRBD1 covers 8 bases. Germline V lookup: CDR1 MDHEN, CDR2 SYDVKM. The V and J ends lost 5 bases and 10 bases, in that order; junction bases with no gene match: 9. The CDR3 is made up of 13 amino acids.

This chain links TRBV7-9 with TRBJ2-3; D is perhaps TRBD1 (6 bases). With 7 bases removed from V and 0 bases from J, the gap between germline ends came to 14 bases. The germline gives CDR1 SEHNR, CDR2 FQNEAQ (reference sequence). CDR3 length: 15 amino acids. The CDR3 DNA reads as TGTGCCAGCACCAGGACAGAAGCTAGCACAGATACGCAGTATTTT. As protein: CASTRTEASTDTQYF.

The CDR3 loop reads CASRRKIRGGDYEQYF. As DNA, the CDR3 is TGTGCCAGCAGACGGAAAATTAGGGGGGGTGACTACGAGCAGTACTTC. The gene calls are TRBV27 and TRBJ2-7, with D tentatively TRBD2 (7 bases). Germline V gene data show CDR1 as MNHEY and CDR2 as SMNVEV (reference sequence). The V end lost 6 bases, the J end lost 3 bases, and 21 bases lay between the germline ends. This CDR3 has 16 amino acids.

The rearrangement joins TRBV5-1 to TRBJ2-3; 8 positions agree with TRBD1. Looked up from germline, CDR1 is SGHRS and CDR2 is YFSETQ. The CDR3 runs 15 residues. The ends lost 4 bases at V and 5 bases at J; junction bases unmatched: 9. The CDR3 DNA follows: TGCGCCAGCAGCCCCGGGACAGGAGACAGAGATACGCAGTATTTT. Protein product: CASSPGTGDRDTQYF.

Details on this clone: The junction departs from the called germline gene at one end, perhaps through a read error. The V gene is TRBV7-9, the J gene TRBJ1-2; no reliable D call. The CDR3 spans 16 residues. Germline lookup yields CDR1 SEHNR and CDR2 FQNEAQ (reference sequence). CDR3 DNA sequence: TGTTCCAGCAGCTCTAACCCGAAGACAAAAAACTATGGCTACACCTTC. It codes for CSSSSNPKTKNYGYTF.

Concerning this clone itself: This same CDR3 is encoded by further DNA sequences in the sample. V usage is TRBV6-5 and J usage is TRBJ1-2; 8 bases match TRBD1. The CDR3 is 12 amino acids. Trimming at V came to 4 bases and at J to 8 bases, leaving 3 bases not matched to a gene. CDR1 MNHEY and CDR2 SVGAGI come from the germline V gene. The CDR3 DNA is TGTGCCAGCAGTTTACAGGGGGTCGGCTACACCTTC. It specifies CASSLQGVGYTF.

This clone was observed a few times. V and J are TRBV6-5 and TRBJ1-2; D uncertain. Trimming removed 0 bases from V and 8 bases from J, with 10 bases in between. The V gene's germline CDR1 is MNHEY and CDR2 SVGAGI. This CDR3 spans 13 amino acids. Here the CDR3 reads CASSYSRKSGYTF. The CDR3 DNA is TGTGCCAGCAGTTACTCGAGGAAGTCAGGCTACACCTTC.

V gene TRBV7-9 combines with J gene TRBJ2-2, with TRBD2 matching over 10 bases. Germline loops: CDR1 SEHNR, CDR2 FQNEAQ (reference sequence). This CDR3 has 16 amino acids. V gave up 5 bases and J gave up 0 bases; unmatched junction bases: 3. This chain's CDR3 is CASSPTSGSNTGELFF. DNA for the CDR3: TGTGCCAGCAGCCCGACTAGCGGGTCGAACACCGGGGAGCTGTTTTTT.

This chain links TRBV12-5 with TRBJ2-2; 9 nucleotides match TRBD1. Germline lookup yields CDR1 LGHNT and CDR2 FRNRAP. This CDR3 has 16 residues. Germline trimming cut 5 bases from V and 3 bases from J; bases unmatched to any gene: 7. DNA for the CDR3: TGTGCTAGTGGTGTCTCGGGGGACAGGGACACCGGGGAGCTGTTTTTT. It codes for CASGVSGDRDTGELFF. The whole variable domain, remainder taken from reference TRBV12-5 and TRBJ2-2, is DARVTQTPRHKVTEMGQEVTMRCQPILGHNTVFWYRQTMMQGLELLAYFRNRAPLDDSGMPKDRFSAEMPDATLATLKIQPSEPRDSAVYFCASGVSGDRDTGELFFGEGSRLTVL.

The V gene is TRBV7-2, the J gene TRBJ2-7; D is uncertain. The CDR3 loop spans 15 amino acids. The V end was cut by 2 bases, the J end by 3 bases, with 14 bases between. CDR1 SGHTA and CDR2 FQGNSA come from the germline V gene. The CDR3 DNA reads TGTGCCAGCAGCTTAACCTGGTCGAGTGACTACGAGCAGTACTTC. Translated: CASSLTWSSDYEQYF.

V usage is TRBV27 and J usage is TRBJ2-7; tentative D call: TRBD2 (6 bases). Trimming stripped 0 bases from V and 0 bases from J, with 9 bases between. Germline V CDR1 and CDR2: MNHEY, SMNVEV (reference sequence). This CDR3 has 15 amino acids. CDR3 DNA sequence: TGTGCCAGCAGTTTATCGGCGGGAAACTCCTACGAGCAGTACTTC. Protein: CASSLSAGNSYEQYF.